Presented here are 27 T cell receptor beta chains from one specimen sequenced in a study of T cell repertoires in cytomegalovirus infection. No antigen has been assigned to these receptors. From the reads, TCRdb called clonotypes with MiXCR, one entry per CDR3 protein. The sample has about 340,000 distinct CDR3 sequences; almost 30% are singletons. Sequencing used cultured PBMCs, obtained from culture after CMV antigen stimulation. The receptors stem from a human donor in good health (CMV status not recorded). Some clones in this sample may be carry-over from other donors' samples.

J is TRBJ1-6 and V is TRBV12-3 or TRBV12-4, with D possibly TRBD1 on 5 matching bases. Deletions cut 7 bases from V and 9 bases from J, with 16 bases between. This CDR3 comprises 14 residues. CDR3 nucleotide sequence: TGTGCCAGCACAGGGACCCTTGGAATTTCACCCCTCCACTTT. It specifies CASTGTLGISPLHF.

This chain connects TRBV7-8 to TRBJ1-3; tentatively, D is TRBD1 (5 bases). CDR1 is SGHVS, CDR2 FQNEAQ, per germline. The CDR3 runs to 14 residues. The ends were cut back, 1 base at V and 3 bases at J, with 7 bases in the middle. CDR3 residues: CASSLDRLGNTIYF. Here the CDR3 DNA reads TGTGCCAGCAGCTTAGACAGGCTTGGAAACACCATATATTTT. The full variable domain, rest sourced from reference TRBV7-8 and TRBJ1-3, is GAGVSQSPRYKVAKRGQDVALRCDPISGHVSLFWYQQALGQGPEFLTYFQNEAQLDKSGLPSDRFFAERPEGSVSTLKIQRTQQEDSAVYLCASSLDRLGNTIYFGEGSWLTVV.

The chain employs TRBV5-4 and TRBJ2-1, with 11 nucleotides matching TRBD1. CDR1 is SGHNT, CDR2 YYREEE, per germline (reference sequence). CDR3 length: 16 amino acids. The J segment lost 9 bases and the V segment lost 6 bases, leaving 14 bases of the junction unmatched. CDR3 amino acids: CASTNTDRGLVGEQFF. CDR3 in DNA: TGTGCCAGCACCAACACGGACAGGGGGCTAGTAGGTGAGCAGTTCTTC.

This clonotype was detected only a few times. The rearrangement uses TRBV18 and TRBJ2-5; no reliable D call. Germline V gives CDR1 KGHSH, CDR2 LQKENI. This CDR3 is 13 amino acids long. V shed 3 bases and J shed 5 bases, with 10 bases lying between them. CDR3 sequence reads: CASSPRSRETQYF. The CDR3 nucleotides are TGTGCCAGCTCACCCCGGAGTCGGGAGACCCAGTACTTC.

CDR3 coding DNA: TGCAGCGTTGTTGAGGCAGAAGATGGCTACACCTTC. It is translated as CSVVEAEDGYTF. J is TRBJ1-2 and V is TRBV29-1; D is unclear. The CDR3 spans 12 residues. The germline gives CDR1 SQVTM, CDR2 ANQGSEA. Trimming left V 4 bases short and J 6 bases short, with 12 bases between. Variable domain in full (rest from reference TRBV29-1 and TRBJ1-2): SAVISQKPSRDICQRGTSLTIQCQVDSQVTMMFWYRQQPGQSLTLIATANQGSEATYESGFVIDKFPISRPNLTFSTLTVSNMSPEDSSIYLCSVVEAEDGYTFGSGTRLTVV.

This clonotype was found a few times. The chain recombines TRBV20-1 with TRBJ1-2; tentatively, D is TRBD1 (5 bases). The CDR3 contains 12 residues. V lost 0 bases to trimming and J lost 3 bases, with 5 bases between them. Looked up from germline, CDR1 is DFQATT and CDR2 is SNEGSKA (reference sequence). CDR3: CSAREGDYGYTF. The CDR3 nucleotides read TGCAGTGCTAGAGAGGGGGACTATGGCTACACCTTC.

This clonotype was observed once. The chain has TRBV5-1 and TRBJ1-1, with D tentatively TRBD1 (5 bases). CDR1 is SGHRS and CDR2 is YFSETQ in the germline V gene. V lost 3 bases and J lost 6, with 15 bases in between. The CDR3 sequence is 14 residues long. The CDR3 reads CASSSGTSTSEAFF. CDR3 bases: TGCGCCAGCAGCTCCGGGACGTCGACATCTGAAGCTTTCTTT.

This clonotype came up a few times. The J gene is TRBJ2-3, the V gene TRBV6-1; D is ambiguous. Germline values: CDR1 MNHNS, CDR2 SASEGT. The CDR3 has 17 residues. Deletions cut 6 bases from V and 2 bases from J, with 21 bases between. The CDR3 nucleotides are TGTGCCAGCAGGGCGAGCCGGGCTCCCCAGGTCACAGATACGCAGTATTTT. It encodes CASRASRAPQVTDTQYF.

This clonotype was detected a few times. The chain couples TRBV18 to TRBJ1-5; a possible D gene is TRBD1 (6 bases). V dropped 4 bases and J dropped 1 base, with 17 bases sitting between them. CDR1 and CDR2 (germline): KGHSH, LQKENI. The CDR3 is 17 amino acids. The CDR3 sequence is CASSHRVWGQSNQPQHF. DNA for the CDR3: TGTGCCAGCTCACATAGGGTTTGGGGGCAGAGCAATCAGCCCCAGCATTTT.

This clonotype was seen a handful of times. The chain carries TRBV19 and TRBJ2-7; 9 bases match TRBD1. From germline, CDR1 is LNHDA and CDR2 SQIVND (reference sequence). The CDR3 has 14 residues. The V gene end was trimmed by 5 bases and the J gene end by 2 bases; junction bases not matched to a gene: 4. The CDR3 region is CASSQDRGTYEQYF. In DNA form, the CDR3 reads TGTGCCAGTAGTCAGGACAGGGGTACCTACGAGCAGTACTTC.

The sample holds a few counts of this clonotype. The V call is TRBV7-8, the J call TRBJ1-1, with D perhaps TRBD1 (5 bases). The CDR3 consists of 15 residues. Germline values: CDR1 SGHVS, CDR2 FQNEAQ. Trimming cost V 0 bases and J 0 bases, with 8 bases left between them. The CDR3 reads CASSLAGGMNTEAFF. In DNA form, the CDR3 reads TGTGCCAGCAGCTTAGCGGGGGGTATGAACACTGAAGCTTTCTTT.

This rearrangement joins TRBV6-6 to TRBJ2-1, with D perhaps matching TRBD2 (6 bases). V lost 7 bases and J lost 4, with 20 bases in between. The CDR3 runs to 16 residues. Germline CDR1 is MNHNY and CDR2 is SVGAGI (reference sequence). CDR3 amino acids: CASTLTIRRGYNEQFF. The CDR3 bases are TGTGCCAGCACCTTGACTATTAGGCGGGGTTACAATGAGCAGTTCTTC.

This clonotype came up a few times. V and J are TRBV6-1 and TRBJ1-1; D gene uncertain. Trimming pared 6 bases from V and 3 bases from J, leaving 20 bases between. Germline assignment: CDR1 MNHNS and CDR2 SASEGT. The CDR3 has 16 residues. The CDR3 loop is CASRAAPTPSDTEAFF. The CDR3 nucleotides read TGTGCCAGCAGGGCCGCCCCAACCCCCTCGGACACTGAAGCTTTCTTT.

The V and J genes are TRBV19 and TRBJ1-1; D is undetermined. V was pared by 3 bases and J by 2 bases, with 4 bases between. Germline V gene data show CDR1 as LNHDA and CDR2 as SQIVND (reference sequence). The CDR3 has 12 amino acids. CDR3 in amino acids: CASSMENTEAFF. For the CDR3, the DNA is TGTGCCAGTAGTATGGAAAACACTGAAGCTTTCTTT.

This clonotype came up a few times. The V gene is TRBV7-4, the J gene TRBJ1-1, with D perhaps TRBD1 (5 bases). The CDR3 has 14 amino acids. Germline loops: CDR1 SGHVT, CDR2 SQSDAQ. Trimming took 0 bases from V and 5 from J, leaving 10 bases between them. For the CDR3, the DNA is TGTGCCAGCAGCTTAGCAGGGGATGGGACTGAAGCTTTCTTT. It encodes CASSLAGDGTEAFF.

The V and J genes are TRBV6-6 and TRBJ2-3; 7 bases are a match to TRBD2. Unmatched junction bases numbered 6, after V lost 2 bases and J lost 1 base. The CDR3 has 16 amino acids. The germline V gene encodes CDR1 MNHNY and CDR2 SVGAGI (reference sequence). CDR3 nucleotide sequence: TGTGCCAGCAGTTACCCCAGAGGGAGGGGCACAGATACGCAGTATTTT. This encodes CASSYPRGRGTDTQYF.

The chain employs TRBV28 and TRBJ2-6; the D is unclear. This CDR3 spans 16 amino acids. Germline lookup yields CDR1 MDHEN and CDR2 SYDVKM. Trimming left V 5 bases short and J 2 bases short, with 13 bases between. Here the CDR3 reads CASSPPRATGANVLTF. CDR3 nucleotides: TGTGCCAGCAGTCCACCAAGGGCGACTGGGGCCAACGTCCTGACTTTC.

CDR3 sequence: CASSPIGLAVHEQFF. CDR3 nucleotide sequence: TGTGCCAGCAGCCCTATTGGGCTAGCGGTCCATGAGCAGTTCTTC. V is TRBV7-2 and J is TRBJ2-1; 7 nucleotides agree with TRBD2. Germline V gene data show CDR1 as SGHTA and CDR2 as FQGNSA. V lost 5 bases to trimming and J lost 8 bases; unmatched junction nucleotides: 12. This CDR3 contains 15 residues. Combining the CDR3 with reference TRBV7-2 and TRBJ2-1 gives the whole variable domain GAGVSQSPSNKVTEKGKDVELRCDPISGHTALYWYRQSLGQGLEFLIYFQGNSAPDKSGLPSDRFSAERTGGSVSTLTIQRTQQEDSAVYLCASSPIGLAVHEQFFGPGTRLTVL.

The chain employs TRBV10-2 and TRBJ1-5; unclear D gene. The V end was cut by 1 base, the J end by 4 bases, with 8 bases between. This CDR3 contains 14 residues. CDR1 is WSHSY, CDR2 SAAADI, per germline. CDR3 protein: CASSEWAGNQPQHF. CDR3 in DNA: TGCGCCAGCAGTGAGTGGGCAGGAAATCAGCCCCAGCATTTT.

The chain has TRBV10-3 and TRBJ1-4; 8 bases agree with TRBD1. The germline CDR1 and CDR2 sequences are ENHRY and SYGVKD. The trim removed 8 bases at V and 2 bases at J, leaving 4 bases unmatched. This CDR3 is 14 amino acids long. The CDR3 loop is CAIGQGFTNEKLFF. The CDR3 DNA reads TGTGCCATCGGACAGGGTTTTACTAATGAAAAACTGTTTTTT.

This rearrangement joins TRBV2 to TRBJ1-2; no firm D call. This CDR3 has 14 amino acids. Germline lookup yields CDR1 SNHLY and CDR2 FYNNEI. V lost 2 bases to trimming and J lost 1 base, with 8 bases between them. CDR3 sequence (DNA): TGTGCCAGCAGTGAAACAGTCATTAACTATGGCTACACCTTC. It codes for CASSETVINYGYTF.

The CDR3 spells CASSPRAAPGYEQYF. The DNA for the CDR3 is TGTGCCAGCAGCCCACGGGCGGCCCCGGGCTACGAGCAGTACTTC. This chain connects TRBV27 to TRBJ2-7; D is unclear. The CDR3 is made up of 15 amino acids. Germline V gene lookup returns CDR1 MNHEY and CDR2 SMNVEV (reference sequence). Between the trimmed V and J ends, which lost 6 bases and 3 bases, there was a span of 18 bases.

This clonotype came up once. The V gene is TRBV2, the J gene TRBJ1-3; tentatively, D is TRBD1 (5 bases). Per the germline V gene, CDR1 is SNHLY and CDR2 is FYNNEI. CDR3 size: 16 residues. V was shortened by 3 bases and J by 0 bases, with 12 bases between the two germline ends. CDR3 sequence (DNA): TGTGCCAGCAGTGAGCGCAGGGCTTTCTCTGGAAACACCATATATTTT. Protein: CASSERRAFSGNTIYF.

V and J are TRBV7-2 and TRBJ2-1; 7 bases agree with TRBD1. Germline trimming cut 5 bases from V and 9 bases from J; bases unmatched to any gene: 4. The CDR3 spans 12 residues. Germline CDR1 SGHTA, CDR2 FQGNSA. This CDR3 reads CASSATGIEQFF. Here the CDR3 DNA reads TGTGCCAGCAGCGCGACAGGGATTGAGCAGTTCTTC.

DNA of the CDR3: TGTGCCAGCAGCCAATGGGCAGGGGGGAATGAAAAACTGTTTTTT. Amino acids: CASSQWAGGNEKLFF. The gene calls are TRBV3-1 and TRBJ1-4; 7 bases map to TRBD1. The germline CDR1 and CDR2 sequences are LGHDT and YNNKEL (reference sequence). Trimming removed 2 bases from V and 5 bases from J; junction bases left unmatched: 5. The CDR3 has 15 residues.

This clonotype turned up a few times. The V and J genes are TRBV5-6 and TRBJ1-1, with 7 nucleotides matching TRBD1. Germline CDR1 reads SGHDT; CDR2 reads YYEEEE. The CDR3 has 14 amino acids. J was trimmed by 4 bases and V by 5 bases; bases with no gene match: 8. CDR3 DNA sequence: TGTGCCAGCAGGTATACAGGGGAGACCACTGAAGCTTTCTTT. Encoded protein: CASRYTGETTEAFF. The full variable domain, rest sourced from reference TRBV5-6 and TRBJ1-1, is DAGVTQSPTHLIKTRGQQVTLRCSPKSGHDTVSWYQQALGQGPQFIFQYYEEEERQRGNFPDRFSGHQFPNYSSELNVNALLLGDSALYLCASRYTGETTEAFFGQGTRLTVV.

This clonotype showed up just a few times. The chain is built from TRBV29-1 and TRBJ2-1, with TRBD2 matching over 7 bases. The CDR3 has 14 amino acids. Trimming took 1 base from V and 3 from J; bases not matched to a gene: 3. Per germline, CDR1 SQVTM and CDR2 ANQGSEA. This chain's CDR3 is CSVEGGDYYNEQFF. The CDR3 DNA follows: TGCAGCGTTGAAGGAGGGGACTACTACAATGAGCAGTTCTTC.